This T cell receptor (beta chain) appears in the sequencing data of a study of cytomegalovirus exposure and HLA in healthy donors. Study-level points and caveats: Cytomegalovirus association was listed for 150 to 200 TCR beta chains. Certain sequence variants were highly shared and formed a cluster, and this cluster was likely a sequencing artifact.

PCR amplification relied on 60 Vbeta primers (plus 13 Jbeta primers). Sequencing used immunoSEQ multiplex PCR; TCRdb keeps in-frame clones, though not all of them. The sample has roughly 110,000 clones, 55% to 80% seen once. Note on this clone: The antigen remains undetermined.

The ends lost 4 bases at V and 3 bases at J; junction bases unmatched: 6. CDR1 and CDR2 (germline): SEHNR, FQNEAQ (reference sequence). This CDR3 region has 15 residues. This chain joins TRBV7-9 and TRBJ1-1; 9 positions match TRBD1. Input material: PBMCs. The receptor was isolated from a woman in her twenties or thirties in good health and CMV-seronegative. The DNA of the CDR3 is TGTGCCAGCAGCTCGTCGACAGGGGGATACACTGAAGCTTTCTTT. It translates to CASSSSTGGYTEAFF.